One and the same sample provided the 31 T cell receptor beta chains below, sequenced in a study of cytomegalovirus exposure and HLA in healthy donors. This PCR relied on a set of 60 Vbeta primers and 13 Jbeta primers. Sequencing used immunoSEQ multiplex PCR; TCRdb keeps in-frame clones, though not all of them. The sample consists of tens of thousands of clones, roughly 85% of them appearing once. Sequencing was performed on PBMCs. Receptors originate from a man aged 30 to 45 in good health and CMV-seronegative.

This clone appeared once. The chain employs TRBV7-2 and TRBJ2-5; D is uncertain. With 2 bases removed from V and 0 bases from J, the gap between germline ends came to 4 bases. The CDR3 consists of 13 residues. Germline V lookup: CDR1 SGHTA, CDR2 FQGNSA. CDR3 protein: CASSLSYQETQYF. The CDR3, as DNA: TGTGCCAGCAGCTTATCCTACCAAGAGACCCAGTACTTC.

This chain uses TRBV19 with TRBJ2-5; TRBD2 matches at 8 bases. Germline loops: CDR1 LNHDA, CDR2 SQIVND (reference sequence). Trimming removed 4 bases from V and 4 bases from J; junction bases left unmatched: 14. This CDR3 has 17 residues. For the CDR3, the DNA is TGTGCCAGTAGTACCCCCCGGTTTGCTAGCGGGCGAGAGACCCAGTACTTC. It yields the protein CASSTPRFASGRETQYF.

Here the CDR3 DNA reads TGTGCCAGCGGCGTGGGGGGTAGCAATCAGCCCCAGCATTTT. The encoded protein is CASGVGGSNQPQHF. V gene TRBV7-9 combines with J gene TRBJ1-5; perhaps TRBD1 as D (5 bases). The CDR3 has 14 residues. The V gene's germline CDR1 is SEHNR and CDR2 FQNEAQ (reference sequence). Trimming removed 8 bases at V and 0 bases at J, with 11 bases between.

The chain couples TRBV6-5 to TRBJ2-3; D may be TRBD1 (6 bases). Trimming removed 5 bases at V and 4 bases at J, with 10 bases between. The CDR3 covers 13 residues. Germline CDR1 and CDR2: MNHEY and SVGAGI. The CDR3 sequence: CASSLQGSDTQYF. CDR3 nucleotides: TGTGCCAGCAGTCTACAGGGTTCAGATACGCAGTATTTT.

The V call is TRBV9, the J call TRBJ2-2; no definite D call. Germline V gene lookup returns CDR1 SGDLS and CDR2 YYNGEE. V lost 2 bases to trimming and J lost 6 bases, with 17 bases between them. The CDR3 loop spans 16 amino acids. The CDR3 DNA is TGTGCCAGCAGCGTGACCGGGTCTACCGTGTCCGGGGAGCTGTTTTTT. It translates to CASSVTGSTVSGELFF.

This clone was picked up a small number of times. The V gene is TRBV4-1, the J gene TRBJ1-1, with D unclear. Germline lookup yields CDR1 MGHRA and CDR2 YSYEKL. V lost 1 base, J lost 2 bases, and 5 bases lay in between. The CDR3 sequence is 13 residues long. CDR3 sequence: CASSQGGNTEAFF. The CDR3, as DNA: TGCGCCAGCAGCCAAGGAGGAAACACTGAAGCTTTCTTT.

CDR3 coding DNA: TGTGCCAGCAGCCCCAGGGGCGGCGGGGAGCTGTTTTTT. Its translation: CASSPRGGGELFF. The genes are TRBV5-5 and TRBJ2-2; maybe TRBD1 (6 bases). The length of the CDR3 is 13 residues. V was pared by 4 bases and J by 7 bases, with 11 bases between. Germline CDR1 is SGHKS and CDR2 is YYEKEE (reference sequence).

This clone was seen a few times. V and J are TRBV5-6 and TRBJ1-1; possibly TRBD1 for D (6 bases). Germline values: CDR1 SGHDT, CDR2 YYEEEE. The CDR3 spans 15 residues. V lost 5 bases to trimming and J lost 5 bases, with 19 bases between them. The CDR3 sequence: CASRFLQGMVTEAFF. CDR3 sequence (DNA): TGTGCCAGCAGATTCCTACAGGGAATGGTGACTGAAGCTTTCTTT.

The chain links TRBV10-1 to TRBJ2-5, with 7 bases that match TRBD1. With V trimmed by 6 bases and J by 1 base, 11 bases remained unmatched. This CDR3 comprises 16 residues. CDR1 is WNHNN, CDR2 SYGVQD, per germline (reference sequence). The CDR3 nucleotides read TGCGCCAGCAGCCGCGGACAGGCTGGTGTCCAAGAGACCCAGTACTTC. The encoded protein is CASSRGQAGVQETQYF.

J is TRBJ2-5 and V is TRBV30; 7 bases are shared with TRBD2. The end of the DNA fits TRBJ2-7 better, so the J call may be wrong. This CDR3 region has 12 residues. Germline lookup yields CDR1 GTSNPN and CDR2 SVGIG (reference sequence). Here the CDR3 DNA reads TGTGCCTGGAGACTAGCGTTTAACGAGCAGTACTTC. Translation: CAWRLAFNEQYF.

The chain uses TRBV27 and TRBJ1-1; perhaps TRBD1 as D (6 bases). CDR3 size: 14 residues. In germline, CDR1 is MNHEY, CDR2 SMNVEV (reference sequence). V shed 1 base and J shed 7 bases, with 13 bases lying between them. CDR3 DNA sequence: TGTGCCAGCAGTTTATTTCGACAGGAGATTGAAGCTTTCTTT. The encoded protein is CASSLFRQEIEAFF.

The V call is TRBV6-1, the J call TRBJ2-1; 9 nucleotides agree with TRBD2. CDR1 is MNHNS and CDR2 is SASEGT in the germline V gene. This CDR3 is 15 amino acids long. V lost 6 bases and J lost 9; bases outside the gene matches: 12. The CDR3 here is CASRSWVAGEGEQFF. CDR3 coding DNA: TGTGCCAGCAGAAGTTGGGTAGCGGGAGAGGGTGAGCAGTTCTTC.

The CDR3 bases are TGCGCCAGCAGCCAAGGGGTCAACCGGGACAGGGCCACTGAAGCTTTCTTT. Protein sequence: CASSQGVNRDRATEAFF. The chain carries TRBV4-3 and TRBJ1-1; 9 bases align to TRBD1. CDR3 length equals 17 residues. Germline CDR1 is LGHNA and CDR2 is YSLEER. V was clipped by 1 base and J by 4 bases; unmatched bases: 10.

This clone has a handful of counts. The chain has TRBV4-1 and TRBJ2-7; tentatively, D is TRBD2 (7 bases). V dropped 3 bases and J dropped 6 bases, with 21 bases sitting between them. From germline, CDR1 is MGHRA and CDR2 YSYEKL. The CDR3 runs 16 residues. The CDR3 nucleotides read TGCGCCAGCAGCCACCCCCCTAGGGGGGGGGCAGGCGAGCAGTACTTC. Translating gives CASSHPPRGGAGEQYF.

The gene calls are TRBV5-4 and TRBJ2-3; possibly TRBD1 for D (6 bases). Germline V lookup: CDR1 SGHNT, CDR2 YYREEE (reference sequence). V lost 10 bases and J 3 bases, leaving 12 bases between the germline ends. The CDR3 sequence is 12 residues long. This CDR3 is CASGAATDTQYF. CDR3 in DNA: TGTGCCTCAGGGGCGGCTACAGATACGCAGTATTTT.

This rearrangement joins TRBV5-1 to TRBJ2-5, with 7 bases fitting TRBD1. Germline V gives CDR1 SGHRS, CDR2 YFSETQ. Losses at the gene ends were 2 bases for V and 5 bases for J; bases not matched to a gene: 9. There are 15 residues in the CDR3. The CDR3 region has the DNA TGCGCCAGCAGCTTTTCGACAGGGACCAGTGAGACCCAGTACTTC. This codes for CASSFSTGTSETQYF.

The count of this clone is one. The chain couples TRBV19 to TRBJ1-5; D is ambiguous. This CDR3 is 16 amino acids long. Per the germline V gene, CDR1 is LNHDA and CDR2 is SQIVND (reference sequence). The V gene lost 2 bases and the J gene lost 2 bases, with 13 bases spanning the gap. For the CDR3, the DNA is TGTGCCAGTAGTATAAACGGAGGGAGTGGCAATCAGCCCCAGCATTTT. Translated, it gives CASSINGGSGNQPQHF.

The chain carries TRBV6-1 and TRBJ1-2; D unclear. Between the trimmed V and J ends, which lost 0 bases and 1 base, there was a span of 9 bases. In germline, CDR1 is MNHNS, CDR2 SASEGT. The CDR3 length is 15 residues. CDR3 residues: CASSEALGVNYGYTF. The CDR3 region has the DNA TGTGCCAGCAGTGAAGCCCTCGGGGTTAACTATGGCTACACCTTC.

V and J are TRBV11-2 and TRBJ1-1, with no clear D. In germline, CDR1 is SGHAT, CDR2 FQNNGV. Trimming removed 3 bases at V and 1 base at J, with 18 bases between. This CDR3 comprises 17 residues. The CDR3 nucleotides are TGTGCCAGCAGCTTTCCGCGGGCCGGCTCGGCGAACACTGAAGCTTTCTTT. Translating it yields CASSFPRAGSANTEAFF.

The gene calls are TRBV7-2 and TRBJ1-2; TRBD1 might be the D (6 bases). V was cut by 5 bases and J by 6 bases, with 13 bases left in between. Germline V gene lookup returns CDR1 SGHTA and CDR2 FQGNSA. This CDR3 has 13 residues. The CDR3 loop is CASSRDTTDGYTF. The CDR3 coding sequence is TGTGCCAGCAGCCGGGACACCACTGATGGCTACACCTTC. The full variable domain, with the rest looked up from reference TRBV7-2 and TRBJ1-2, is GAGVSQSPSNKVTEKGKDVELRCDPISGHTALYWYRQSLGQGLEFLIYFQGNSAPDKSGLPSDRFSAERTGGSVSTLTIQRTQQEDSAVYLCASSRDTTDGYTFGSGTRLTVV.

The V and J genes are TRBV9 and TRBJ2-1; 8 nucleotides align to TRBD2. Trimming cost V 4 bases and J 3 bases; bases outside gene matches: 6. Germline V lookup: CDR1 SGDLS, CDR2 YYNGEE. The CDR3 contains 15 residues. CDR3 amino acids: CASSPLAGIYNEQFF. CDR3 bases: TGTGCCAGCAGCCCTCTAGCGGGCATCTACAATGAGCAGTTCTTC.

V is TRBV14 and J is TRBJ1-3; perhaps TRBD1 as D (5 bases). The V and J ends lost 5 bases and 4 bases respectively, with 18 bases between them. From germline, CDR1 is SGHDN and CDR2 FVKESK. The CDR3 has 16 amino acids. In DNA form, the CDR3 reads TGTGCCAGCAGCTCTAGGACACTAAACATCGGAAACACCATATATTTT. This translates into CASSSRTLNIGNTIYF. Together with reference TRBV14 and TRBJ1-3, the CDR3 gives the full variable domain: EAGVTQFPSHSVIEKGQTVTLRCDPISGHDNLYWYRRVMGKEIKFLLHFVKESKQDESGMPNNRFLAERTGGTYSTLKVQPAELEDSGVYFCASSSRTLNIGNTIYFGEGSWLTVV.

This clone was seen more than once but under ten times. The chain combines TRBV6-1 with TRBJ1-5; D unclear. CDR1 MNHNS and CDR2 SASEGT come from the germline V gene. V was trimmed by 2 bases and J by 2 bases, leaving 4 bases between them. CDR3 size: 13 residues. The CDR3 region has the DNA TGTGCCAGCAGTGAATTCGGCAATCAGCCCCAGCATTTT. Translation: CASSEFGNQPQHF.

This rearrangement joins TRBV29-1 to TRBJ2-1; D is undetermined. V was cut by 5 bases and J by 0 bases, with 8 bases left in between. Germline loops: CDR1 SQVTM, CDR2 ANQGSEA. The CDR3 is 13 amino acids. For the CDR3, the DNA is TGCAGCGTTTTCCCGGGCTCCTACAATGAGCAGTTCTTC. Translated: CSVFPGSYNEQFF.

This clone was detected once. The J gene is TRBJ2-1, the V gene TRBV2; TRBD2 matches at 9 bases. This CDR3 comprises 13 residues. Germline trimming cut 7 bases from V and 10 bases from J; bases unmatched to any gene: 8. Germline V gene data show CDR1 as SNHLY and CDR2 as FYNNEI. Here the CDR3 reads CASKAGGPREQFF. Here the CDR3 DNA reads TGTGCCAGCAAGGCGGGGGGGCCTAGAGAGCAGTTCTTC.

The rearrangement links TRBV5-1 to TRBJ1-1; 7 bases map to TRBD1. Germline CDR1 reads SGHRS; CDR2 reads YFSETQ. This CDR3 has 15 amino acids. V trimming: 3 bases; J trimming: 5 bases; junction bases outside the gene matches: 10. The CDR3 region has the DNA TGCGCCAGCAGCTCCGCAGGGGGGAGAGGAACTGAAGCTTTCTTT. It specifies CASSSAGGRGTEAFF.

Only a few counts were recorded for this clone. The gene calls are TRBV5-6 and TRBJ2-3, with TRBD1 matching over 7 bases. Germline lookup yields CDR1 SGHDT and CDR2 YYEEEE. V gave up 2 bases and J gave up 2 bases; unmatched junction bases: 5. The CDR3 runs to 15 residues. CDR3 in amino acids: CASSLQGTNTDTQYF. CDR3 in DNA: TGTGCCAGCAGCTTACAGGGGACGAACACAGATACGCAGTATTTT.

This clone was detected once. The chain links TRBV27 to TRBJ1-2; D gene ambiguous. The CDR3 has 12 amino acids. With 5 bases removed from V and 0 bases from J, the gap between germline ends came to 4 bases. Germline V lookup: CDR1 MNHEY, CDR2 SMNVEV (reference sequence). CDR3 protein: CASSTANYGYTF. CDR3 nucleotide sequence: TGTGCCAGCAGTACTGCTAACTATGGCTACACCTTC.

The V gene is TRBV2, the J gene TRBJ2-4, with TRBD2 matching 11 bases. CDR3 length: 16 residues. Germline V CDR1 and CDR2: SNHLY, FYNNEI. The V and J ends lost 3 bases and 0 bases, in that order; junction bases with no gene match: 1. DNA of the CDR3: TGTGCCAGCAGTGATAGCGGGGGGGTAGCCAAAAACATTCAGTACTTC. This translates into CASSDSGGVAKNIQYF.

For this clone: The same CDR3 arises from other DNA sequences in this sample as well. The V call is TRBV4-3, the J call TRBJ2-1; TRBD2 is a possible D gene (6 bases). From germline, CDR1 is LGHNA and CDR2 YSLEER. This CDR3 spans 15 amino acids. The germline V and J ends were trimmed by 1 base and 4 bases, with 11 bases remaining between them. The CDR3 protein is CASSQASGSYNEQFF. The CDR3 DNA reads TGCGCCAGCAGCCAAGCAAGCGGGTCTTACAATGAGCAGTTCTTC.

This chain joins TRBV4-2 and TRBJ2-1, with 10 bases that match TRBD2. V trimming: 0 bases; J trimming: 10 bases; junction bases outside the gene matches: 9. This CDR3 is built from 16 residues. Germline V gives CDR1 LGHNA, CDR2 YNFKEQ. The CDR3 spells CASSQEVLAGVSEQFF. Here the CDR3 DNA reads TGTGCCAGCAGCCAAGAGGTGCTAGCGGGAGTTAGCGAGCAGTTCTTC.